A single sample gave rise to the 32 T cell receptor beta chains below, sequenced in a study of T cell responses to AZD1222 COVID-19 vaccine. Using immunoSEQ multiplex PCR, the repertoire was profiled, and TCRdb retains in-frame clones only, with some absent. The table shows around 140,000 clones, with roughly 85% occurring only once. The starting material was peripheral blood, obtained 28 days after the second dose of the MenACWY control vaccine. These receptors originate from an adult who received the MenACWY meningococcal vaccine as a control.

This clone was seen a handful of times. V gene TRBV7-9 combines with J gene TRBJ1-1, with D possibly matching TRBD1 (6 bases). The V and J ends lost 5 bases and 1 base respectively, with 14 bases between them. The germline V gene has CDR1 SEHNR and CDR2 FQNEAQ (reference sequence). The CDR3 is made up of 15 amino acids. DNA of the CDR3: TGTGCCAGCAGCCCAAGGGGGGCGAGGAACACTGAAGCTTTCTTT. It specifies CASSPRGARNTEAFF. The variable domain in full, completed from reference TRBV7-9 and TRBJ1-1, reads DTGVSQNPRHKITKRGQNVTFRCDPISEHNRLYWYRQTLGQGPEFLTYFQNEAQLEKSRLLSDRFSAERPKGSFSTLEIQRTEQGDSAMYLCASSPRGARNTEAFFGQGTRLTVV.

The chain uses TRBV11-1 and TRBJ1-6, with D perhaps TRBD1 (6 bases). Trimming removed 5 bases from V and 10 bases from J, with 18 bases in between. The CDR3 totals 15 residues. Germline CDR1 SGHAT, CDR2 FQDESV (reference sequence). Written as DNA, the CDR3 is TGTGCCAGCAGCGCCCAACAGGGTTGGGAGTCACCCCTCCACTTT. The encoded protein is CASSAQQGWESPLHF.

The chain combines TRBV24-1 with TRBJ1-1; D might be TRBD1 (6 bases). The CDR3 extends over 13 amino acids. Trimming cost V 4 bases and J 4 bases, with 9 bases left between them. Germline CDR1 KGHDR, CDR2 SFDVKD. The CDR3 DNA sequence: TGTGCCACCAGTGACCAAGGGGGCACTGAAGCTTTCTTT. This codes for CATSDQGGTEAFF.

This CDR3 is CASRRQEDTGELFF. CDR3 DNA: TGTGCCAGCAGGCGACAGGAGGACACCGGGGAGCTGTTTTTT. This chain connects TRBV6-4 to TRBJ2-2, with D possibly matching TRBD1 (6 bases). Trimming took off 6 bases at V and 3 bases at J, with 11 bases between the two ends. This CDR3 has 14 amino acids. Germline V gives CDR1 MRHNA, CDR2 SNTAGT.

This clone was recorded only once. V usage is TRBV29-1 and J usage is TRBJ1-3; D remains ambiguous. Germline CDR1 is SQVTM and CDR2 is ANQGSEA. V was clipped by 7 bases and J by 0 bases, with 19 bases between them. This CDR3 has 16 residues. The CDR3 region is CSAGLQDHRSGNTIYF. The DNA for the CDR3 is TGCAGCGCCGGGCTCCAGGACCACCGCTCTGGAAACACCATATATTTT.

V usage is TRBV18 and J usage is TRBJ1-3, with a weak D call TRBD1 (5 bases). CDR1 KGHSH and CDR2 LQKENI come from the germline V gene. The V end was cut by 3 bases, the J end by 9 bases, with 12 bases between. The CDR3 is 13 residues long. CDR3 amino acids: CASSPGTGSTIYF. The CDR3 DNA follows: TGTGCCAGCTCACCGGGGACCGGGAGCACCATATATTTT.

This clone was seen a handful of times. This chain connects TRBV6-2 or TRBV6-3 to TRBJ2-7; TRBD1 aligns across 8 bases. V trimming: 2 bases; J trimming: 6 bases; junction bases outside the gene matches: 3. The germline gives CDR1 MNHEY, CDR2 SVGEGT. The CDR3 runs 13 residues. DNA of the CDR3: TGTGCCAGCAGTTACCCGGACAGGGTCGAGCAGTACGTC. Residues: CASSYPDRVEQYV.

CDR3 amino acids: CASSVDYRAGYEQYF. In nucleotides, the CDR3 is TGTGCCAGCAGCGTCGACTACAGGGCTGGCTACGAGCAGTACTTC. The chain is built from TRBV9 and TRBJ2-7; possible D gene TRBD1, 6 bases. V dropped 2 bases and J dropped 3 bases, with 15 bases sitting between them. Germline V gives CDR1 SGDLS, CDR2 YYNGEE. The CDR3 has 15 residues.

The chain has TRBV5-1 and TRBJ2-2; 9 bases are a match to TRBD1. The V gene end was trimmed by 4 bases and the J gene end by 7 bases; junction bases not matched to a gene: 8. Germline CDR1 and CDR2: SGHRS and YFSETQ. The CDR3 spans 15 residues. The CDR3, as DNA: TGCGCCAGCAGCGTGGGGGACAGGGAGGTCGGGGAGCTGTTTTTT. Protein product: CASSVGDREVGELFF.

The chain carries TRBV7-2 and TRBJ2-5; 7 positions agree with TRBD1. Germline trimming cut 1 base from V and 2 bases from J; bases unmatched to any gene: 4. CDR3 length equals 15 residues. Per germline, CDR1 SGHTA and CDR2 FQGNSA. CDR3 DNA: TGTGCCAGCAGCTTAGTAGACAGGGCGCAAGAGACCCAGTACTTC. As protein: CASSLVDRAQETQYF.

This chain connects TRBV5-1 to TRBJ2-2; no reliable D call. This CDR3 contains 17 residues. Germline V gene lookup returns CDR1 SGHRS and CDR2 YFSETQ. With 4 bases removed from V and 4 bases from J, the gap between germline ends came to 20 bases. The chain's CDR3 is CASSTNLRGYSTGELFF. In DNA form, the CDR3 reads TGCGCCAGCAGCACAAACCTTCGTGGTTACAGCACCGGGGAGCTGTTTTTT.

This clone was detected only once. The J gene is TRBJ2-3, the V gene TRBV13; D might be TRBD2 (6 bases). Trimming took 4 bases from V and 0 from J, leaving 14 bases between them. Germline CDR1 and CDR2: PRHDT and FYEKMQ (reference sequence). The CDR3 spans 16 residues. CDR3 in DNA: TGTGCCAGCAGCTCCATCCGGGGGTCTAGCACAGATACGCAGTATTTT. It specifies CASSSIRGSSTDTQYF.

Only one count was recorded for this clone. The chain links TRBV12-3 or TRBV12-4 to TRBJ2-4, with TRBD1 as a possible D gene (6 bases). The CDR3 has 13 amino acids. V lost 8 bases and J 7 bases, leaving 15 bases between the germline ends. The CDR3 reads CASSQGSGNIQYF. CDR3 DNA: TGTGCCAGCTCTCAGGGGTCTGGGAACATTCAGTACTTC.

CDR3 nucleotide sequence: TGTGCCAGCTCGCCAGTACCCTACACCGGGGAGCTGTTTTTT. Amino acid sequence: CASSPVPYTGELFF. The rearrangement joins TRBV18 to TRBJ2-2, with D uncertain. The CDR3 is 14 amino acids. V gave up 6 bases and J gave up 3 bases, with 11 bases separating them. Germline loops: CDR1 KGHSH, CDR2 LQKENI. The full variable domain, completed using reference TRBV18 and TRBJ2-2, is NAGVMQNPRHLVRRRGQEARLRCSPMKGHSHVYWYRQLPEEGLKFMVYLQKENIIDESGMPKERFSAEFPKEGPSILRIQQVVRGDSAAYFCASSPVPYTGELFFGEGSRLTVL.

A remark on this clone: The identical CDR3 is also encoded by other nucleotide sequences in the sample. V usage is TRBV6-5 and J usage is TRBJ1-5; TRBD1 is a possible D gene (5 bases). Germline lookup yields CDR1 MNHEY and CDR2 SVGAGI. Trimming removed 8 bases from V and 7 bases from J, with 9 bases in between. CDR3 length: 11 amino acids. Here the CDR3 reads CASGTGQPQHF. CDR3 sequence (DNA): TGTGCCAGCGGGACGGGGCAGCCCCAGCATTTT.

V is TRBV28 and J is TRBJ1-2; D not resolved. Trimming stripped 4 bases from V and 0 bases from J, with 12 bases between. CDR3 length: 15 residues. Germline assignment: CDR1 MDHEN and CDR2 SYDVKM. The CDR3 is CASSSAGRANYGYTF. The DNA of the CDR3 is TGTGCCAGCAGTTCGGCCGGACGTGCTAACTATGGCTACACCTTC.

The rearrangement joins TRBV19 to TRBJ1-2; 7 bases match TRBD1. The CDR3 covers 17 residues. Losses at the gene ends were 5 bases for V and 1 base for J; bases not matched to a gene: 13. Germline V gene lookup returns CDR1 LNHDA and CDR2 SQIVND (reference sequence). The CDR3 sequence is CASSGSGTETFNYGYTF. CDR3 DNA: TGTGCCAGTAGTGGCTCCGGGACAGAGACTTTTAACTATGGCTACACCTTC.

The CDR3 protein is CASSQDPGTVSGNTIYF. The CDR3 DNA reads as TGTGCCAGCAGCCAAGATCCCGGGACAGTCTCTGGAAACACCATATATTTT. The J gene is TRBJ1-3, the V gene TRBV4-2, with TRBD1 matching over 7 bases. The CDR3 has 17 amino acids. CDR1 is LGHNA and CDR2 is YNFKEQ in the germline V gene. J gave up 0 bases and V 0 bases, and 5 bases lay outside the gene matches.

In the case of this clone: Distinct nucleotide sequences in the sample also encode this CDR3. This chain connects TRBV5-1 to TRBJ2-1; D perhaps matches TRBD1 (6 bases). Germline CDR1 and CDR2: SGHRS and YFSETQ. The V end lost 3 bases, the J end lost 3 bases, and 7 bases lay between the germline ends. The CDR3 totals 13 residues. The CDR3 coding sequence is TGCGCCAGCAGCTCGGGACACTACAATGAGCAGTTCTTC. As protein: CASSSGHYNEQFF.

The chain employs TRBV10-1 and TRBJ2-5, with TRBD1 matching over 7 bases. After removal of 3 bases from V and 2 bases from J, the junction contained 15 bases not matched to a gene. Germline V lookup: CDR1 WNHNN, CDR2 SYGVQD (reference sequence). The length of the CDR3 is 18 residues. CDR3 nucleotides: TGCGCCAGCAGTGATGGAGGCCGGACAGGCTACCATCAAGAGACCCAGTACTTC. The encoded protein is CASSDGGRTGYHQETQYF.

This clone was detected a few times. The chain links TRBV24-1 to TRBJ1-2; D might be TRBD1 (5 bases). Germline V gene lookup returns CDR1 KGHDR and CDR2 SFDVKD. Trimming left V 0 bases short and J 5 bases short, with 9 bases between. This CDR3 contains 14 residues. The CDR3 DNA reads TGTGCCACCAGTGATTTGCGGACAAATTATGGCTACACCTTC. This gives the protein CATSDLRTNYGYTF.

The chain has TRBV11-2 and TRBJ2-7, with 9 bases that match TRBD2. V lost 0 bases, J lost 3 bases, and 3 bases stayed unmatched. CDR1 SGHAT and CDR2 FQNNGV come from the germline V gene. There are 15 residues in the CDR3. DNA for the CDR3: TGTGCCAGCAGCTTAGATACTAGCGGGTACTACGAGCAGTACTTC. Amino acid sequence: CASSLDTSGYYEQYF.

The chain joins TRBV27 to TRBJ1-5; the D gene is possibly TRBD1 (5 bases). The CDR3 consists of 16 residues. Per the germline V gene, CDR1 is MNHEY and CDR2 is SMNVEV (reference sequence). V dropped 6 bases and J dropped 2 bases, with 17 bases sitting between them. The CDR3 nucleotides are TGTGCCAGCAGCTCCTCCCAGGGATCGGGCAATCAGCCCCAGCATTTT. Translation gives CASSSSQGSGNQPQHF.

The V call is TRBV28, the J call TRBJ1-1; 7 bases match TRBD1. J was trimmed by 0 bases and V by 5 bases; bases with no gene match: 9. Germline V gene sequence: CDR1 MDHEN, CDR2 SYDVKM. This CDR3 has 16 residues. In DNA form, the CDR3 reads TGTGCCAGCAGTGTCGACAGGGTCCGGATGAACACTGAAGCTTTCTTT. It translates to CASSVDRVRMNTEAFF.

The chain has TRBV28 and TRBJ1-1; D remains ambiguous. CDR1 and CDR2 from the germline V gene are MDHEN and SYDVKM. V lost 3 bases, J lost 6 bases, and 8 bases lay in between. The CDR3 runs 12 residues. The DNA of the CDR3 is TGTGCCAGCAGTTTGGAGGGCGCTGAAGCTTTCTTT. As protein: CASSLEGAEAFF.

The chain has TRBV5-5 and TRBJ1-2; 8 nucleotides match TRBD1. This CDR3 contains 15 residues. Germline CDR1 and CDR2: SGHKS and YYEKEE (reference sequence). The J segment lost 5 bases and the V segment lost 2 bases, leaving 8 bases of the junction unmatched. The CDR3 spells CASSFPGGKWYGYTF. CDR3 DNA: TGTGCCAGCAGCTTCCCAGGGGGCAAGTGGTATGGCTACACCTTC.

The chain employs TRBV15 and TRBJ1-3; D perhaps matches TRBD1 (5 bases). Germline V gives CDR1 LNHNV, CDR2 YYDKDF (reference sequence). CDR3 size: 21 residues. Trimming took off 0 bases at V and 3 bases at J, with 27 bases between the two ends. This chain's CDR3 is CATSRDLGGKGGRAIGNTIYF. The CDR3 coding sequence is TGTGCCACCAGCAGAGACCTCGGGGGTAAGGGAGGGAGGGCCATTGGAAACACCATATATTTT.

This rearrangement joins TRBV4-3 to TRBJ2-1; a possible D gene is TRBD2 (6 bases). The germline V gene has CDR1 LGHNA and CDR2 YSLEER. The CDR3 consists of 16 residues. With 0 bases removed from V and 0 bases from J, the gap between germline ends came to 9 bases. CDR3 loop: CASSQDGRPSYNEQFF. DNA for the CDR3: TGCGCCAGCAGCCAAGATGGGAGGCCCTCCTACAATGAGCAGTTCTTC.

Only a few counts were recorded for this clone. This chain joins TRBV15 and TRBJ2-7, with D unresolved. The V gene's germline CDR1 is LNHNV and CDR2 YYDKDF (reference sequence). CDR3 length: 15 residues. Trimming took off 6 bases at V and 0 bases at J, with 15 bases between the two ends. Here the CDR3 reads CATSQYPASSYEQYV. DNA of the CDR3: TGTGCCACCAGTCAATACCCGGCATCCTCCTACGAGCAGTACGTC.

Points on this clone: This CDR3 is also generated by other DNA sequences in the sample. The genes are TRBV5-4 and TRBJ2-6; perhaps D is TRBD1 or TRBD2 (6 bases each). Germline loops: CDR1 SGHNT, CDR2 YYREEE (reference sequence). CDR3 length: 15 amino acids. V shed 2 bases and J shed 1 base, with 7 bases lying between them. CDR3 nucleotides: TGTGCCAGCAGCTTAGGGGGGTCTGGGGCCAACGTCCTGACTTTC. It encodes CASSLGGSGANVLTF.

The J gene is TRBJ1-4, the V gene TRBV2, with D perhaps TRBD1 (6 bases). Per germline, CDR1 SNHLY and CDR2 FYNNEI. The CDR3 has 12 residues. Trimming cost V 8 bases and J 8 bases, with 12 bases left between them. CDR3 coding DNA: TGTGCCAGCGGCCTACAGGGAGAAAAACTGTTTTTT. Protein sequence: CASGLQGEKLFF. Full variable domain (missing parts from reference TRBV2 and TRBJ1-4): EPEVTQTPSHQVTQMGQEVILRCVPISNHLYFYWYRQILGQKVEFLVSFYNNEISEKSEIFDDQFSVERPDGSNFTLKIRSTKLEDSAMYFCASGLQGEKLFFGSGTQLSVL.

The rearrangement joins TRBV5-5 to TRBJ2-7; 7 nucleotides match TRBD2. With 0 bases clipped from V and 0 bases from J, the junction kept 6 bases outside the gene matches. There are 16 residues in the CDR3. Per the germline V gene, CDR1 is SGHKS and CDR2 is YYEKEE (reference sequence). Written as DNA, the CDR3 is TGTGCCAGCAGCTTGGGGCTAGCGGTAATCTCCTACGAGCAGTACTTC. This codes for CASSLGLAVISYEQYF.